This T cell receptor (beta chain) was captured in a study of T cells in Graves' hyperthyroidism and ophthalmopathy (dated by TCRdb to between 2017 and 2020). Broadly, across the study: Peripheral blood was collected at initial diagnosis, before any treatment. TCR V-J signatures able to tell the groups apart were searched for in a discovery cohort of 90 to 100 patients, of whom roughly 42 had Graves' ophthalmopathy and 57 had stable Graves' hyperthyroidism. An independent validation cohort of under 20 hyperthyroidism patients and approximately 15 patients who later progressed to ophthalmopathy tested prospective prediction of ophthalmopathy. The roughly 94 discovery patients were randomly split 7:3 into training and test sets. The study also compared thyroid tissue and blood T-cell repertoires from over 5 Graves' hyperthyroidism patients. Following sampling, methimazole starting at 30 mg daily was given to hyperthyroidism patients, and high-dose intravenous methylprednisolone was given to ophthalmopathy patients. TCR Vbeta CDR3 sequencing of some 140 peripheral blood samples (over 40 ophthalmopathy, roughly 74 hyperthyroidism and approximately 17 progressor patients) is reported in the paper.

The full study reports these points: Most expanded thyroid clonotypes (frequency above 0.001) were also detected in blood, suggesting blood repertoires may reflect thyroid immune responses. During validation, the model predicted progression to ophthalmopathy a median of about 5.9 months ahead of onset, with around 71% sensitivity and roughly 75% specificity. Sample size was not statistically predetermined, and blinding of investigators to group allocation was not performed. A 13 V-J signature model separated ophthalmopathy from stable hyperthyroidism, with nearly 90% sensitivity and 81.08% specificity in cross-validation and 80%/75% in testing.

About this clonotype itself: What antigen it recognizes has not been identified. This could be a read error, since a much larger clone is one nucleotide away.

The TCR beta CDR3 regions were amplified from the RNA transcripts. For the first round of RT-PCR on the TCR CDR3, the HTBI primer set was used together with the Qiagen OneStep RT-PCR kit. Libraries were constructed in a second round of multiplex PCR, after which size selection and purification were carried out. Libraries were sequenced paired-end with 100 bp reads on an Illumina HiSeq2000. The authors processed their data as follows. SOAPnuke was used to process the raw data, throwing out any read that contained adapters or uncalled bases, had a mean Phred below 15, or lacked an exact constant-primer or identifier match. High-quality paired reads were merged with COPE v1.2.5, and unique nucleotide sequences were defined as clonotypes. MiTCR v1.1 was used to align clonotypes to the IMGT TRBV, TRBD and TRBJ reference segments. The analysis included only V-J combinations with a frequency above 0.0001, which together covered around 99% of the repertoires. A TCS score was defined as the ratio between F50 (clonal expansion) and ExV (chaos), using BLOSUM62-based TCRdist between CDR3 peptides within each V-J. Welch's t-statistics and random forest reduced approximately 520 V-J features to 13, which were used in a naive Bayes classifier (R e1071). The public reads were reprocessed in TCRdb via fastp at Q25 and MiXCR, keeping in-frame beta chains. All rows with the same CDR3 protein become a single entry with the most common DNA and genes. TCRdb, not the authors, supplied the V and J calls. The sample has approximately 400,000 distinct CDR3 sequences on record, about a fifth of them singletons. The ten biggest clones cover roughly 3.5% of the sample.

Measured from the cysteine to the phenylalanine, the CDR3 is 13 residues long. Just the 39-base CDR3 DNA is kept, in frame starting at base 1. CDR1 and CDR2 (SQVTM, ANQGSEA) derive from the germline V gene. The germline ends are 14 bases apart after V is trimmed by 7 bases and J by 2 bases. Stable Graves' hyperthyroidism was defined as no progression to ophthalmopathy during 18 months of follow-up. Hyperthyroidism patients were newly diagnosed, with disease duration under 2 months, and aged 18 to 65 years. Patients with uncontrolled infections, other autoimmune diseases, pregnancy or lactation were excluded. Clinical symptoms, serum thyroxine and TRAb, thyroid ultrasound, and orbital computed tomography formed the basis for the diagnoses. Ficoll-Paque density gradient centrifugation was used to isolate PBMCs from approximately 10 ml of fresh peripheral blood. Trizol reagent was used to extract total RNA, and RNA quality was then checked on an Agilent 2100 Bioanalyzer.

The TCR comes from a woman aged 18 to 35 with Graves' hyperthyroidism. What was sequenced was blood. The chain employs TRBV29-1 and TRBJ1-1; the D gene is unclear. The nucleotide sequence reads TGCAGCGGGGAGAGTTCTTCAAACACTGAAGCTTTCTTT. It codes for CSGESSSNTEAFF.